The 6 T cell receptor beta chains given below trace back to one sample, sequenced in a study of blood T cell repertoires in COVID-19. Measured with immunoSEQ multiplex PCR; TCRdb has only the in-frame clones, and not every one. The table includes about 200,000 clones, about 86% detected once. Sequencing was done on a sample of peripheral blood. These receptors were taken from a woman aged 45-59 years with COVID-19, enrolled during active disease.

This sequence joins TRBV4-3 and TRBJ2-4, with 9 bases matching TRBD2. This CDR3 is 19 amino acids long. Germline V gives CDR1 LGHNA, CDR2 YSLEER. V trimming: 0 bases; J trimming: 0 bases; junction bases outside the gene matches: 9. The DNA for the CDR3 is TGCGCCAGCAGCCAAGATTCACAGCGGGGGGACTTAGCCAAAAACATTCAGTACTTC. Translation gives CASSQDSQRGDLAKNIQYF.

This clone turned up a few times. The gene calls are TRBV3-1 (or the pseudogene TRBV3-2) and TRBJ1-2; a possible D gene is TRBD1 (6 bases). The germline V and J ends were trimmed by 1 base and 2 bases, with 11 bases remaining between them. This CDR3 is 15 amino acids long. From germline, CDR1 is LGHDT and CDR2 YNNKEL (reference sequence). The CDR3 region is CASSQGTDRNYGYTF. CDR3 DNA sequence: TGTGCCAGCAGCCAAGGGACTGACAGGAACTATGGCTACACCTTC.

The V and J genes are TRBV11-2 and TRBJ1-2; TRBD1 might be the D (6 bases). This CDR3 region has 18 residues. Trimming cost V 3 bases and J 5 bases, with 25 bases left between them. CDR1 and CDR2 from the germline V gene are SGHAT and FQNNGV. In DNA form, the CDR3 reads TGTGCCAGCAGCTTTATTCCTAGGGCCGGACAGACCCTTTATGGCTACACCTTC. Protein sequence: CASSFIPRAGQTLYGYTF.

The CDR3 DNA sequence: TGTGCCAGCAGGGAGGACAGGGCTCTAGGCTACACCTTC. Amino acids: CASREDRALGYTF. This chain uses TRBV6-5 with TRBJ1-2; 8 nucleotides align to TRBD1. The J segment lost 8 bases and the V segment lost 6 bases, leaving 8 bases of the junction unmatched. The length of the CDR3 is 13 residues. Germline V gives CDR1 MNHEY, CDR2 SVGAGI.

This chain joins TRBV5-1 and TRBJ2-1, with 10 bases aligning to TRBD2. Germline values: CDR1 SGHRS, CDR2 YFSETQ. The CDR3 extends over 19 amino acids. V shed 3 bases, J shed 0 bases, and the junction held 12 bases outside the gene matches. The CDR3 sequence: CASSSRGSGGQSSYNEQFF. Written as DNA, the CDR3 is TGCGCCAGCAGCTCCCGGGGTAGCGGGGGGCAAAGCTCCTACAATGAGCAGTTCTTC.

The chain uses TRBV28 and TRBJ2-7; 10 bases line up with TRBD1. The junction had 8 bases not matched to a gene; V was cut back by 6 bases and J by 6 bases. Germline-derived CDR1 and CDR2 are MDHEN and SYDVKM. The CDR3 consists of 14 residues. CDR3 DNA sequence: TGTGCCAGCAGGCTTCCGGGACAGGGGTCCGAGCAGTACTTC. This gives the protein CASRLPGQGSEQYF.